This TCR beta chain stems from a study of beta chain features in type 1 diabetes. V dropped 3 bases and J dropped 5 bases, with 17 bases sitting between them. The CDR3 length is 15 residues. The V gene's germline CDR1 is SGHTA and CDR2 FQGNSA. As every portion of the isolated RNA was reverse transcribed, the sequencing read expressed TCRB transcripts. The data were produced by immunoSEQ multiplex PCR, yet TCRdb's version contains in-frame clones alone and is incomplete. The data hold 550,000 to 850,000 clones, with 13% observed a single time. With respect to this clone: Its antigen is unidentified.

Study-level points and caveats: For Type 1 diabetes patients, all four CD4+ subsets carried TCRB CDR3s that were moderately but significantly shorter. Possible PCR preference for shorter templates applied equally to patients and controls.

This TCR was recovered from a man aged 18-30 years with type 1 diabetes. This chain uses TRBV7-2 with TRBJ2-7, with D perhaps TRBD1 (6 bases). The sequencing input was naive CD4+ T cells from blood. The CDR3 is CASSFGHGPGDEQYF. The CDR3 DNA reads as TGTGCCAGCAGCTTTGGACACGGCCCAGGGGACGAGCAGTACTTC. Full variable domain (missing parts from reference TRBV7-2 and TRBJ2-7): GAGVSQSPSNKVTEKGKDVELRCDPISGHTALYWYRQSLGQGLEFLIYFQGNSAPDKSGLPSDRFSAERTGGSVSTLTIQRTQQEDSAVYLCASSFGHGPGDEQYFGPGTRLTVT.